This is a list of T cell receptor beta chains from one sample in a study of T cell repertoires in cytomegalovirus infection. TCRdb re-called the reads through MiXCR, storing one row per CDR3 protein. The sample includes hundreds of thousands of distinct CDR3 sequences, under 55% seen only once; the top ten take 43%. No antigen has been identified for these receptors. This material consisted of cultured PBMCs, taken from culture after CMV antigen stimulation. The receptors stem from a human donor in good health (CMV status not recorded). Some clones in this sample may be carry-over from other donors' samples. Both conserved end residues are trimmed from each CDR3.

v_call | cdr3_aa
TRBV18 | ASSLDNYEQY
TRBV6-5 | ASSKRDGDTQY
TRBV7-2 | ASSPGSGEQF
TRBV7-2 | ASSDRGGEQY
TRBV18 | ASSGGITSHEQY
TRBV7-9 | ASSRRQGQETQY
TRBV19 | ASSPGLGPSYEQY
TRBV12-3/TRBV12-4 | ASSLEGPWGEAF
TRBV27 | ASRYRGLDNSPLH
TRBV6-1 | ASSKGTAMYNEQF
TRBV10-3 | ATQDGRSTDTQY
TRBV10-3 | AISTGASNQPQH
TRBV7-4 | ASRRTSGKTPNEQF
TRBV6-5 | ASTPPGQSPEAF
TRBV6-1 | AGKGGRGTDTQY